This is a list of T cell receptor beta chains from one sample in a study of CD8 T cells in ankylosing spondylitis. Via MiXCR, TCRdb re-called the 5' RACE reads, giving one row per CDR3 protein. The profile shows approximately 180,000 distinct CDR3 sequences, 15% to 20% of them singletons. Material for sequencing was blood, either unsorted or a sorted T cell fraction (not recorded which). All receptors derive from a male donor between 10 and 30 years old with ankylosing spondylitis or in good health (not recorded which). CDR3s include the opening cysteine and the closing phenylalanine or tryptophan. Fields, in order: D gene, clone size, V gene, J gene, CDR3 protein, CDR3 DNA. The D gene is left open where the match is weak. Clone size is shown for a subset of rows, as once, few, many or a class of expanded clone.

TRBD2	NA	TRBV11-3	TRBJ2-3	CASSLMLAGGDTQYF	TGTGCCAGCAGCTTAATGCTAGCGGGTGGTGATACGCAGTATTTT
NA	many	TRBV6-2/TRBV6-3	TRBJ2-7	CASSYPGTTYF	TGTGCCAGCAGTTACCCCGGAACGACGTACTTC
TRBD2	many	TRBV27	TRBJ2-2	CASSFSSGTTGELFF	TGTGCCAGCAGCTTTTCTAGCGGGACCACCGGGGAGCTGTTTTTT
TRBD2	NA	TRBV5-4	TRBJ2-7	CASSSWTSAYEQYF	TGTGCCAGCAGCTCTTGGACTAGCGCCTACGAGCAGTACTTC
TRBD1	many	TRBV5-1	TRBJ1-1	CASVRDRGRTEAFF	TGCGCCAGCGTTCGGGACAGGGGGCGAACTGAAGCTTTCTTT
TRBD2	many	TRBV12-3/TRBV12-4	TRBJ2-1	CASSPRTSGSGVGYNEQFF	TGTGCCAGCAGTCCCCGGACTAGCGGGAGTGGAGTAGGCTACAATGAGCAGTTCTTC
TRBD1	few	TRBV29-1	TRBJ2-3	CSVGSGQGADTQYF	TGCAGCGTTGGGTCGGGACAGGGGGCAGATACGCAGTATTTT
NA	many	TRBV12-3/TRBV12-4	TRBJ2-5	CATSSFTGQKETQYF	TGTGCCACCTCTTCCTTTACAGGGCAGAAGGAGACCCAGTACTTC
TRBD2	many	TRBV20-1	TRBJ2-1	CSARLAGEGNEQFF	TGCAGTGCCAGACTAGCGGGAGAAGGCAATGAGCAGTTCTTC
TRBD1	many	TRBV7-3	TRBJ2-3	CASSPGQGGTDTQYF	TGTGCCAGCAGCCCCGGACAGGGTGGCACAGATACGCAGTATTTT
TRBD1	many	TRBV2	TRBJ2-1	CASTPDRGNGEQFF	TGTGCCAGCACCCCGGACAGGGGGAACGGTGAGCAGTTCTTC
NA	many	TRBV11-2	TRBJ1-2	CASSLDPGAYGYTF	TGTGCCAGCAGCTTAGATCCGGGTGCCTATGGCTACACCTTC
TRBD2	NA	TRBV4-3	TRBJ2-3	CASSQETSGRAKHF	TGCGCCAGCAGCCAAGAGACTAGCGGGAGGGCCAAGCATTTT
TRBD2	NA	TRBV6-2/TRBV6-3	TRBJ2-1	CASSYSGSEFF	TGTGCCAGCAGTTATAGCGGGAGTGAGTTCTTC
NA	many	TRBV2	TRBJ1-2	CASRQANYGYTF	TGTGCCAGCAGACAGGCGAACTATGGCTACACCTTC
NA	many	TRBV5-1	TRBJ2-7	CASALTGTGAYEQYF	TGCGCCAGCGCCTTAACCGGGACGGGGGCCTACGAGCAGTACTTC
NA	many	TRBV29-1	TRBJ2-2	CSVASRAGELFF	TGCAGCGTCGCCTCCCGGGCCGGGGAGCTGTTTTTT
NA	few	TRBV27	TRBJ1-5	CASAVVKSNQPQHF	TGTGCCAGCGCTGTGGTGAAGAGCAATCAGCCCCAGCATTTT
TRBD2	NA	TRBV28	TRBJ2-5	CASSPGLGLQETQYF	TGTGCCAGCAGCCCGGGACTAGGGCTCCAAGAGACCCAGTACTTC
NA	many	TRBV20-1	TRBJ1-5	CSAGRGYQPQHF	TGCAGTGCCGGCAGGGGATATCAGCCCCAGCATTTT
NA	many	TRBV7-9	TRBJ2-3	CASTRGWSPDTQYF	TGTGCCAGCACAAGGGGATGGTCCCCAGATACGCAGTATTTT
NA	many	TRBV7-6	TRBJ2-1	CASSLGYAYEQFF	TGTGCCAGCAGCTTAGGCTACGCGTATGAGCAGTTCTTC
TRBD1	many	TRBV4-2	TRBJ1-5	CASSLTGENQPQHF	TGTGCCAGCAGCCTGACAGGGGAGAATCAGCCCCAGCATTTT
NA	once	TRBV25-1	TRBJ1-1	CASGNTEAFF	TGTGCCAGCGGGAACACTGAAGCTTTCTTT
TRBD1	many	TRBV12-3/TRBV12-4	TRBJ2-2	CASSLGQGRRELFF	TGTGCCAGCAGTCTCGGACAGGGGAGACGGGAGCTGTTTTTT
TRBD1	few	TRBV29-1	TRBJ1-2	CSATTGDGGYTF	TGCAGCGCCACGACAGGGGACGGTGGCTACACCTTC
NA	many	TRBV10-3	TRBJ2-1	CAISEWDEQFF	TGTGCCATCAGTGAGTGGGATGAGCAGTTCTTC
NA	many	TRBV30	TRBJ1-4	CAWSVLVTGEKLFF	TGTGCCTGGAGTGTACTAGTGACAGGAGAAAAACTGTTTTTT
NA	many	TRBV6-2/TRBV6-3	TRBJ2-2	CASSSPGAPGELFF	TGTGCCAGCAGTTCGCCAGGGGCGCCCGGGGAGCTGTTTTTT
TRBD2	many	TRBV20-1	TRBJ2-1	CSASPTSGYNEQFF	TGCAGTGCTAGCCCGACTAGCGGGTACAATGAGCAGTTCTTC
NA	NA	TRBV20-1	TRBJ1-5	CSARVNSNQPQHF	TGCAGTGCTAGAGTGAATAGCAATCAGCCCCAGCATTTT
NA	many	TRBV6-6	TRBJ1-1	CASLGNTEAFF	TGTGCCAGCTTAGGGAACACTGAAGCTTTCTTT
NA	many	TRBV20-1	TRBJ1-1	CSARGNHADTEAFF	TGCAGTGCTAGAGGTAACCATGCGGACACTGAAGCTTTCTTT
NA	many	TRBV20-1	TRBJ2-3	CSASTMSTDTQYF	TGCAGTGCTAGCACGATGAGCACAGATACGCAGTATTTT
TRBD1	NA	TRBV5-1	TRBJ2-2	CASSALTGGQVGGELFF	TGCGCCAGCAGCGCATTGACAGGGGGCCAGGTCGGCGGGGAGCTGTTTTTT
TRBD2	many	TRBV5-1	TRBJ2-1	CASVLGTSGRNEQFF	TGCGCCAGCGTTCTAGGGACTAGCGGGAGGAATGAGCAGTTCTTC
NA	many	TRBV12-3/TRBV12-4	TRBJ2-3	CASTLDLGAATDTQYF	TGTGCCAGCACCCTAGATTTGGGGGCCGCGACAGATACGCAGTATTTT
NA	NA	TRBV7-3	TRBJ2-4	CASSLSSRNIQYF	TGTGCCAGCAGCTTATCCAGTAGAAACATTCAGTACTTC